Each of the 15 T cell receptor beta chains below was sequenced from the same sample in a study of Ad26.COV2.S vaccination and SARS-CoV-2 variants. Noted treatment: some 19 received Ad26.COV2.S at low or high dose, single or two shots; 5 received placebo; per-sample allocation not given. Sampling was performed 63 days after the first vaccine or placebo injection. This table comes from immunoSEQ multiplex PCR, and its TCRdb copy is limited to in-frame clones, with some not included. Among around 370,000 clones listed, about 85% were seen once. Material: peripheral blood, obtained in a trial of Ad26.COV2.S vaccine versus placebo. These TCRs come from a person between 18 and 59 years old who received the Ad26.COV2.S COVID-19 vaccine or a placebo.

This chain uses TRBV11-2 with TRBJ1-1; the match to TRBD1 covers 7 bases. Trimming removed 2 bases from V and 4 bases from J; junction bases left unmatched: 7. Germline V CDR1 and CDR2: SGHAT, FQNNGV. This CDR3 contains 15 residues. Written as DNA, the CDR3 is TGTGCCAGCAGCTTAAACGGGAGGGGGCGCACTGAAGCTTTCTTT. It is translated as CASSLNGRGRTEAFF.

This sequence joins TRBV12-2 and TRBJ2-7; the table's D call TRBD2 went unverified against the DNA. TRBV12-2 is flagged as a pseudogene. This CDR3 is built from 16 residues. The CDR3 reads CASRFYGTSGSYEQYF. The CDR3 nucleotides read TGTGCAAGTCGCTTTTATGGGACTAGCGGTTCCTACGAGCAGTACTTC.

The chain uses TRBV29-1 and TRBJ2-1; 9 nucleotides align to TRBD1. CDR1 is SQVTM and CDR2 is ANQGSEA in the germline V gene. The CDR3 covers 11 residues. J lost 12 bases, V lost 5 bases, and 5 bases had no gene match. The CDR3 is CSVWDREMQFF. The CDR3, as DNA: TGCAGCGTTTGGGACAGGGAGATGCAGTTCTTC.

This clone is medium-sized (0.01 to 0.1%). V is TRBV18 and J is TRBJ2-5; D might be TRBD2 (6 bases). V gave up 8 bases and J gave up 4 bases, with 8 bases separating them. The CDR3 is 11 residues long. The germline gives CDR1 KGHSH, CDR2 LQKENI. The DNA for the CDR3 is TGTGCCAGCCACGGGGGAGAGACCCAGTACTTC. Its protein product is CASHGGETQYF.

V and J are TRBV7-6 and TRBJ2-7; 10 bases fit TRBD1. This CDR3 contains 16 residues. V shed 1 base and J 3 bases; nucleotides not matched to a gene: 6. CDR1 SGHVS and CDR2 FNYEAQ come from the germline V gene. CDR3 coding DNA: TGTGCCAGCAGCTTAGGGCCGGGACAGGGGATCTACGAGCAGTACTTC. Its protein product is CASSLGPGQGIYEQYF.

In this sample, this clone turned up once. V usage is TRBV25-1 and J usage is TRBJ1-5, with D uncertain. This CDR3 region has 15 residues. Germline V gene sequence: CDR1 MGHDK, CDR2 SYGVNS. The V gene lost 1 base and the J gene lost 5 bases, with 12 bases spanning the gap. CDR3 sequence reads: CASSESIYTDQPQHF. The CDR3 DNA follows: TGTGCCAGCAGTGAATCCATATATACAGATCAGCCCCAGCATTTT.

The V call is TRBV28, the J call TRBJ1-3; D gene unclear. Germline assignment: CDR1 MDHEN and CDR2 SYDVKM. The ends were cut back, 7 bases at V and 0 bases at J, with 16 bases in the middle. CDR3 length equals 16 residues. Here the CDR3 DNA reads TGTGCCAGCAATCCGATCAGGCGAGACTCTGGAAACACCATATATTTT. Its translation: CASNPIRRDSGNTIYF.

This clone was picked up one time. The V call is TRBV6-2 or TRBV6-3, the J call TRBJ2-7; 8 bases are shared with TRBD1. V dropped 2 bases and J dropped 2; count of bases not matched to a gene: 11. The CDR3 is 17 amino acids. Germline V gene lookup returns CDR1 MNHEY and CDR2 SVGEGT. In nucleotides, the CDR3 is TGTGCCAGCAGTTACCAGGCAGGGGGCGTTGTACCCTACGAGCAGTACTTC. Translation: CASSYQAGGVVPYEQYF.

V and J are TRBV2 and TRBJ1-2, with TRBD1 identical over 11 bases. CDR1 and CDR2 (germline): SNHLY, FYNNEI. With V trimmed by 6 bases and J by 7 bases, 1 base remained unmatched. This CDR3 has 12 amino acids. The CDR3 spells CASRDRGPGYTF. Here the CDR3 DNA reads TGTGCCAGCAGGGACAGGGGGCCTGGCTACACCTTC.

The chain has TRBV27 and TRBJ2-1; no reliable D call. This CDR3 region has 12 residues. The V gene lost 6 bases and the J gene lost 7 bases, with 10 bases spanning the gap. CDR1 and CDR2 from the germline V gene are MNHEY and SMNVEV (reference sequence). DNA for the CDR3: TGTGCCAGCAGCCCCGGGTGGAATGAGCAGTTCTTC. Its translation is CASSPGWNEQFF.

The CDR3 reads CSASPGQVGNTIYF. The CDR3 nucleotides are TGCAGTGCTAGTCCAGGGCAGGTTGGAAACACCATATATTTT. V and J are TRBV20-1 and TRBJ1-3, with a weak D call TRBD1 (5 bases). V was pared by 3 bases and J by 3 bases, with 12 bases between. The CDR3 consists of 14 residues. CDR1 and CDR2 from the germline V gene are DFQATT and SNEGSKA (reference sequence).

This clone appeared a single time. The V and J genes are TRBV10-3 and TRBJ2-5; 9 bases line up with TRBD2. The V and J ends lost 4 bases and 5 bases, in that order; junction bases with no gene match: 11. CDR1 and CDR2 from the germline V gene are ENHRY and SYGVKD. This CDR3 spans 16 amino acids. The CDR3 here is CAISVGGGVGRETQYF. The CDR3 DNA reads TGTGCCATCAGTGTCGGCGGGGGGGTCGGAAGGGAGACCCAGTACTTC.

The V gene is TRBV11-2, the J gene TRBJ2-1; D gene unclear. The germline V gene encodes CDR1 SGHAT and CDR2 FQNNGV. CDR3 length: 13 amino acids. The V gene lost 3 bases and the J gene lost 9 bases, with 12 bases spanning the gap. For the CDR3, the DNA is TGTGCCAGCAGCTTCTTCCTGGGCCCTGAGCAGTTCTTC. Its translation is CASSFFLGPEQFF.

The chain couples TRBV5-4 to TRBJ2-7; 7 bases line up with TRBD2. Germline CDR1 is SGHNT and CDR2 is YYREEE (reference sequence). This CDR3 spans 14 amino acids. V gave up 1 base and J gave up 3 bases; unmatched junction bases: 4. In DNA form, the CDR3 reads TGTGCCAGCAGCTTGCCGACTAGCAGCTACGAGCAGTACTTC. Protein: CASSLPTSSYEQYF.

The chain couples TRBV12-3 or TRBV12-4 to TRBJ2-1; 7 nucleotides line up with TRBD1. The CDR3 is 12 amino acids. With V trimmed by 6 bases and J by 9 bases, 5 bases remained unmatched. CDR3 amino acids: CASRPTGLEQFF. The CDR3 DNA reads as TGTGCCAGCAGGCCGACAGGGCTTGAGCAGTTCTTC.